Listed below are T cell receptor beta chains from one sample, sequenced in a study of Graves' ophthalmopathy and Graves' hyperthyroidism. Each CDR3 protein gets one entry after TCRdb re-called the multiplex PCR reads with MiXCR. The sample carries about 600,000 distinct CDR3 sequences, under 40% recorded once. Source material: peripheral blood or thyroid tissue (not recorded which). The receptors stem from an adult man with Graves' hyperthyroidism. Both conserved end residues are part of each CDR3. The D gene is left open where the match is weak. Size values are once, few and many counts, or a class for expanded clones, and some rows have none.

CDR3 protein: CSAAGQGDSPLHF; CDR3 DNA: TGCAGTGCTGCTGGACAGGGAGATTCACCCCTCCACTTT; clone size: -; CDR3 length: 13; D gene: TRBD1; J gene: TRBJ1-6; V gene: TRBV20-1
CDR3 protein: CASKNTNSGNTIYF; CDR3 DNA: TGTGCCAGCAAGAACACCAACTCTGGAAACACCATATATTTT; clone size: many; CDR3 length: 14; D gene: -; J gene: TRBJ1-3; V gene: TRBV7-8
CDR3 protein: CSVKPGQGYGYTF; CDR3 DNA: TGCAGCGTCAAGCCGGGACAGGGCTATGGCTACACCTTC; clone size: -; CDR3 length: 13; D gene: TRBD1; J gene: TRBJ1-2; V gene: TRBV29-1
CDR3 protein: CSAPGTLNTGELFF; CDR3 DNA: TGCAGTGCTCCCGGGACACTTAACACCGGGGAGCTGTTTTTT; clone size: many; CDR3 length: 14; D gene: -; J gene: TRBJ2-2; V gene: TRBV20-1
CDR3 protein: CSAELAGTGELFF; CDR3 DNA: TGCAGTGCGGAGCTAGCGGGCACCGGGGAGCTGTTTTTT; clone size: many; CDR3 length: 13; D gene: TRBD2; J gene: TRBJ2-2; V gene: TRBV20-1
CDR3 protein: CSVVETGTGVNQPQHF; CDR3 DNA: TGCAGCGTGGTAGAGACCGGGACAGGGGTCAATCAGCCCCAGCATTTT; clone size: many; CDR3 length: 16; D gene: TRBD1; J gene: TRBJ1-5; V gene: TRBV29-1
CDR3 protein: CASSLRGGTEAFF; CDR3 DNA: TGTGCCAGCAGCCTCAGGGGAGGTACTGAAGCTTTCTTT; clone size: many; CDR3 length: 13; D gene: -; J gene: TRBJ1-1; V gene: TRBV12-3/TRBV12-4
CDR3 protein: CASSDGYSGNTIYF; CDR3 DNA: TGTGCCAGCAGTGACGGTTACTCTGGAAACACCATATATTTT; clone size: few; CDR3 length: 14; D gene: -; J gene: TRBJ1-3; V gene: TRBV6-1
CDR3 protein: CASSFGETVSYTF; CDR3 DNA: TGTGCTAGCAGCTTTGGTGAGACAGTTTCCTACACCTTC; clone size: -; CDR3 length: 13; D gene: -; J gene: TRBJ1-2; V gene: TRBV7-7
CDR3 protein: CASSLTLTGKFYEQYF; CDR3 DNA: TGTGCCAGCAGCTTAACCCTGACAGGGAAATTCTACGAGCAGTACTTC; clone size: many; CDR3 length: 16; D gene: TRBD1; J gene: TRBJ2-7; V gene: TRBV13
CDR3 protein: CSVAGTGAGWQYF; CDR3 DNA: TGCAGCGTAGCCGGGACAGGGGCGGGCTGGCAGTACTTC; clone size: -; CDR3 length: 13; D gene: TRBD1; J gene: TRBJ2-7; V gene: TRBV29-1
CDR3 protein: CASSQVGELFF; CDR3 DNA: TGTGCCAGCAGCCAGGTCGGGGAGCTGTTTTTT; clone size: many; CDR3 length: 11; D gene: -; J gene: TRBJ2-2; V gene: TRBV7-8
CDR3 protein: CASSLRRSGGSGANVLTF; CDR3 DNA: TGTGCTAGCAGCTTAAGACGGTCGGGGGGTTCTGGGGCCAACGTCCTGACTTTC; clone size: -; CDR3 length: 18; D gene: TRBD2; J gene: TRBJ2-6; V gene: TRBV7-9
CDR3 protein: CASSQYRDLAHNETQYF; CDR3 DNA: TGTGCCAGCAGCCAATACCGGGACCTAGCCCACAATGAGACCCAGTACTTC; clone size: -; CDR3 length: 17; D gene: -; J gene: TRBJ2-5; V gene: TRBV11-2
CDR3 protein: CASSSLPGLAGDLGELFF; CDR3 DNA: TGTGCCAGCAGCTCATTACCGGGACTAGCGGGAGATCTCGGGGAGCTGTTTTTT; clone size: -; CDR3 length: 18; D gene: TRBD2; J gene: TRBJ2-2; V gene: TRBV11-2
CDR3 protein: CASSLSSGGEPQHF; CDR3 DNA: TGTGCCAGCAGCTTATCTAGCGGGGGGGAGCCCCAGCATTTT; clone size: -; CDR3 length: 14; D gene: -; J gene: TRBJ1-5; V gene: TRBV7-2
CDR3 protein: CATSDGGLEQFF; CDR3 DNA: TGTGCCACCAGTGATGGGGGTTTGGAGCAGTTCTTC; clone size: -; CDR3 length: 12; D gene: -; J gene: TRBJ2-1; V gene: TRBV24-1
CDR3 protein: CSVEDRTSGNLDTQYF; CDR3 DNA: TGCAGCGTTGAAGATCGGACTAGCGGGAATTTAGATACGCAGTATTTT; clone size: -; CDR3 length: 16; D gene: TRBD2; J gene: TRBJ2-3; V gene: TRBV29-1
CDR3 protein: CASSQRTANTGELFF; CDR3 DNA: TGTGCCAGCAGCCAACGGACGGCGAACACCGGGGAGCTGTTTTTT; clone size: -; CDR3 length: 15; D gene: -; J gene: TRBJ2-2; V gene: TRBV3-1
CDR3 protein: CASSHLDRRAFF; CDR3 DNA: TGTGCCAGCAGCCATTTGGACAGGCGGGCTTTCTTT; clone size: many; CDR3 length: 12; D gene: TRBD1; J gene: TRBJ1-1; V gene: TRBV3-1
CDR3 protein: CASSTQNQPQHF; CDR3 DNA: TGTGCCAGCAGCACCCAAAATCAGCCCCAGCATTTT; clone size: many; CDR3 length: 12; D gene: -; J gene: TRBJ1-5; V gene: TRBV7-9
CDR3 protein: CASSETRDSISGANVLTF; CDR3 DNA: TGTGCCAGCAGTGAAACACGGGACTCGATCTCTGGGGCCAACGTCCTGACTTTC; clone size: -; CDR3 length: 18; D gene: -; J gene: TRBJ2-6; V gene: TRBV2
CDR3 protein: CASSPTSGGAVGELFF; CDR3 DNA: TGTGCCAGCAGCCCGACTAGCGGGGGGGCCGTCGGGGAGCTGTTTTTT; clone size: -; CDR3 length: 16; D gene: TRBD2; J gene: TRBJ2-2; V gene: TRBV7-6
CDR3 protein: CSVGTGFAFF; CDR3 DNA: TGCAGCGTGGGGACAGGGTTTGCTTTCTTT; clone size: -; CDR3 length: 10; D gene: TRBD1; J gene: TRBJ1-1; V gene: TRBV29-1
CDR3 protein: CASRVGMAQYF; CDR3 DNA: TGTGCCAGCAGGGTAGGGATGGCCCAGTACTTC; clone size: -; CDR3 length: 11; D gene: -; J gene: TRBJ2-5; V gene: TRBV12-3/TRBV12-4
CDR3 protein: CASSPVAGVGSEQYF; CDR3 DNA: TGTGCCAGCAGCCCGGTAGCGGGAGTAGGCAGCGAGCAGTACTTC; clone size: many; CDR3 length: 15; D gene: TRBD2; J gene: TRBJ2-7; V gene: TRBV7-2
CDR3 protein: CASRMGPLGEKLFF; CDR3 DNA: TGTGCCAGCCGCATGGGACCCTTGGGGGAAAAACTGTTTTTT; clone size: -; CDR3 length: 14; D gene: -; J gene: TRBJ1-4; V gene: TRBV12-3/TRBV12-4
CDR3 protein: CASSLGDRGTQPQHF; CDR3 DNA: TGCGCCAGCAGCTTGGGGGACAGGGGGACTCAGCCCCAGCATTTT; clone size: many; CDR3 length: 15; D gene: TRBD1; J gene: TRBJ1-5; V gene: TRBV5-1
CDR3 protein: CASSRGKKAYVLTF; CDR3 DNA: TGTGCCAGCAGCCGAGGGAAGAAGGCCTACGTCCTGACTTTC; clone size: -; CDR3 length: 14; D gene: -; J gene: TRBJ2-6; V gene: TRBV7-8
CDR3 protein: CSAREGASGELFF; CDR3 DNA: TGCAGTGCTAGGGAGGGGGCCTCCGGGGAGCTGTTTTTT; clone size: many; CDR3 length: 13; D gene: -; J gene: TRBJ2-2; V gene: TRBV20-1